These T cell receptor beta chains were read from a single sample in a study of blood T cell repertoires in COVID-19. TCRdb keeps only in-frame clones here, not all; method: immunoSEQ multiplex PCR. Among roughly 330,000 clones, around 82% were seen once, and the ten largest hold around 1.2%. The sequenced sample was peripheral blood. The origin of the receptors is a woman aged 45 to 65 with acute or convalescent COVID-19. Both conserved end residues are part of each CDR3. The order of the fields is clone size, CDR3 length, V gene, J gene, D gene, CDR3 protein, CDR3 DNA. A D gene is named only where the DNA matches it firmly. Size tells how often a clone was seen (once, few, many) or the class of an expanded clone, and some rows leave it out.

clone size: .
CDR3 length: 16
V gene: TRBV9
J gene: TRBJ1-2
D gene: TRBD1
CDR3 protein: CASSGFPGQGINGYTF
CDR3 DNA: TGTGCCAGCAGCGGATTTCCGGGACAGGGGATAAATGGCTACACCTTC

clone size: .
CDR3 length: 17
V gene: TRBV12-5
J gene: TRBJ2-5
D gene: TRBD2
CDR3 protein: CASGLGLAGATQETQYF
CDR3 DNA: TGTGCTAGTGGTTTGGGACTAGCGGGGGCTACTCAAGAGACCCAGTACTTC

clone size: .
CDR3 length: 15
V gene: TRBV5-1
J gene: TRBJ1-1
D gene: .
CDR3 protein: CASSLKQGRDTEAFF
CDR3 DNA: TGCGCCAGCAGCCTAAAACAGGGTAGGGACACTGAAGCTTTCTTT

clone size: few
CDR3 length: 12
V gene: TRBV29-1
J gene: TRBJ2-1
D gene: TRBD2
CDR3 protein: CSVVAGVDEQFF
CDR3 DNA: TGCAGCGTTGTCGCGGGAGTGGATGAGCAGTTCTTC

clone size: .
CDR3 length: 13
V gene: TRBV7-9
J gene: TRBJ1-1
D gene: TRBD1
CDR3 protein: CASSLGGTAEAFF
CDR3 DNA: TGTGCCAGCAGCTTAGGGGGGACAGCTGAAGCTTTCTTT

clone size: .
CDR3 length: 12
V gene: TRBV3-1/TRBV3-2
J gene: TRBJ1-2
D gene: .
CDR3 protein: CASSSEVQGRTF
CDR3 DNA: TGTGCCAGCAGCTCCGAGGTGCAGGGTCGCACCTTC

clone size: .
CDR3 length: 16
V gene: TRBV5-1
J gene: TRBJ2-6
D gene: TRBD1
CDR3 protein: CASSSDRISGANVLTF
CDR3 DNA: TGCGCCAGCAGCTCGGACAGGATCTCTGGGGCCAACGTCCTGACTTTC

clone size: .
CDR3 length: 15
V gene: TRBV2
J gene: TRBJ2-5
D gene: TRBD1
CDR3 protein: CASTKDRGRDETQYF
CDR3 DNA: TGTGCCAGCACCAAGGACAGGGGGCGCGATGAGACCCAGTACTTC

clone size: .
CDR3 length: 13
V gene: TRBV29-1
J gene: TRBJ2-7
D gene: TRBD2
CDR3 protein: CSVDASGSYEQYF
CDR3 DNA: TGCAGCGTTGATGCTAGCGGGAGCTACGAGCAGTACTTC

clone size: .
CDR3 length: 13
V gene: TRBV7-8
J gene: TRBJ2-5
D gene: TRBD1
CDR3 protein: CASAPGGGETQYF
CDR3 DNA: TGTGCCAGCGCCCCAGGGGGTGGAGAGACCCAGTACTTC

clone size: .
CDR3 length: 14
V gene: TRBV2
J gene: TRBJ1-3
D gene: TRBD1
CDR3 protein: CASRTGSARNTIYF
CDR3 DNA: TGTGCCAGCAGGACAGGGTCCGCGCGAAACACCATATATTTT

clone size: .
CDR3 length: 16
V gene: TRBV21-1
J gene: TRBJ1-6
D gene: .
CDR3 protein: CAARGGLRSYNSPLHF
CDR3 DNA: TGTGCCGCCAGGGGCGGATTGAGGTCCTATAATTCACCCCTCCACTTT

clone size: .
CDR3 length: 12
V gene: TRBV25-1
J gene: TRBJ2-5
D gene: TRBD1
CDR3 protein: CASINRGGTQYF
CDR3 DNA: TGTGCCAGCATAAACAGGGGTGGGACCCAGTACTTC

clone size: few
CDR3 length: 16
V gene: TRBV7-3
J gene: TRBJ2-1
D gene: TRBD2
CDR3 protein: CASSISGGSSYNEQFF
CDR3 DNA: TGTGCCAGCAGCATTAGCGGGGGGAGCTCCTACAATGAGCAGTTCTTC

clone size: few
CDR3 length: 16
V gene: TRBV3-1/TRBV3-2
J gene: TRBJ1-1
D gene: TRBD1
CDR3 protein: CASSQLAGGDVSEAFF
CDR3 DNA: TGTGCCAGCAGCCAATTGGCAGGGGGCGATGTTTCTGAAGCTTTCTTT

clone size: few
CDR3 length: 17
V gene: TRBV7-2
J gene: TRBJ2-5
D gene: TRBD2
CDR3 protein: CASSLTLLAGGVQTQYF
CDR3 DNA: TGTGCCAGCAGCTTAACCTTACTAGCGGGGGGCGTACAGACCCAGTACTTC

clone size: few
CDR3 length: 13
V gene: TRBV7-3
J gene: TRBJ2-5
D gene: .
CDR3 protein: CASSFVSGETQYF
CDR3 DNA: TGTGCCAGCAGCTTCGTCTCGGGGGAGACCCAGTACTTC

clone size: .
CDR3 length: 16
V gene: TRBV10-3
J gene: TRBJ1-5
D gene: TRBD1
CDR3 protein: CAISEGGQGIDQPQHF
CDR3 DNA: TGTGCCATCAGTGAGGGGGGACAGGGGATCGATCAGCCCCAGCATTTT

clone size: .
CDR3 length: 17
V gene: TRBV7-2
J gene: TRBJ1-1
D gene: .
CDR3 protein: CASSPLWGRGVGTEAFF
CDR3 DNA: TGTGCCAGCAGCCCATTATGGGGGAGGGGGGTTGGCACTGAAGCTTTCTTT

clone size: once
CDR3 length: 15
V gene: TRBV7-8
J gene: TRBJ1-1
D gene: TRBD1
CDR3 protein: CASSPDRGMNTEAFF
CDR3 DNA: TGTGCCAGCAGCCCGGACAGGGGGATGAACACTGAAGCTTTCTTT

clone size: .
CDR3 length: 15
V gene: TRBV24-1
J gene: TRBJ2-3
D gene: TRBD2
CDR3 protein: CATSAGGLETDTQYF
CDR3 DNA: TGTGCCACCAGCGCCGGAGGACTAGAAACAGATACGCAGTATTTT

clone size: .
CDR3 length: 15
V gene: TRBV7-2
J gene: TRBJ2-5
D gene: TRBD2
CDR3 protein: CASSPQRGGGETQYF
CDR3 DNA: TGTGCCAGCAGCCCCCAGCGGGGGGGCGGGGAGACCCAGTACTTC

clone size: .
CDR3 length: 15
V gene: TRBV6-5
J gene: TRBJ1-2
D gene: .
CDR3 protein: CASRAQGGGDYGYTF
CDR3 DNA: TGTGCCAGCAGAGCCCAGGGAGGGGGAGACTATGGCTACACCTTC

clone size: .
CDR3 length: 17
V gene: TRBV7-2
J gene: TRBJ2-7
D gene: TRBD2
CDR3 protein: CASSLVGIASGSVEQYF
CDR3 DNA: TGTGCCAGCAGCTTAGTGGGGATTGCTAGCGGGAGTGTCGAGCAGTACTTC

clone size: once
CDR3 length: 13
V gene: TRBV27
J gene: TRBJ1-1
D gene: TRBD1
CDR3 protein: CASSLDRGVEAFF
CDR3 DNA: TGTGCCAGCAGTTTAGACAGGGGGGTGGAAGCTTTCTTT